These T cell receptor beta chains were read from a single sample in a study of cytomegalovirus exposure and HLA in healthy donors. TCRdb's copy holds only in-frame clones and misses some; the assay was immunoSEQ multiplex PCR. The sample holds approximately 200,000 clones, around 84% seen once. Sequenced input: PBMCs. These receptors all come from a man in his late teens or twenties in good health and CMV-seropositive. CDR3s include the opening cysteine and the closing phenylalanine or tryptophan. A D gene is named only where the DNA matches it firmly. Clone size appears in some rows only: once, few, many, or a class for an expanded clone.

size | D | J | V | length | DNA | CDR3
- | TRBD1 | TRBJ1-1 | TRBV5-4 | 16 | TGTGCCAGCAGCTTGAAGAGGGTCGAGGGGGCGACTGAAGCTTTCTTT | CASSLKRVEGATEAFF
few | TRBD2 | TRBJ2-1 | TRBV7-2 | 16 | TGTGCCAGCAGCGGGCACCAGACTAGCGGCTACAATGAGCAGTTCTTC | CASSGHQTSGYNEQFF
- | - | TRBJ2-1 | TRBV5-1 | 14 | TGCGCCAGCAGCTTCCCAGGGTGGTCGAATGAGCAGTTCTTC | CASSFPGWSNEQFF
- | TRBD1 | TRBJ2-7 | TRBV6-5 | 16 | TGTGCCAGCAGTTACTCTGCCAGGGGGTACTCCTACGAGCAGTACTTC | CASSYSARGYSYEQYF
- | - | TRBJ1-5 | TRBV7-9 | 14 | TGTGCCAGCAGCGACTCGACAGGTTATCAGCCCCAGCATTTT | CASSDSTGYQPQHF
- | TRBD2 | TRBJ2-5 | TRBV5-6 | 17 | TGTGCCAGCAGCTTGGTGGTAGCGGGAGGGCCGGGGGAGACCCAGTACTTC | CASSLVVAGGPGETQYF
- | TRBD2 | TRBJ2-1 | TRBV7-2 | 15 | TGTGCCAGCAGCTTCGGAGCGGGAGGTGTCGATGAGCAGTTCTTC | CASSFGAGGVDEQFF
- | - | TRBJ2-1 | TRBV5-1 | 13 | TGCGCCAGCAGCTTGGGAGGGTACAATGAGCAGTTCTTC | CASSLGGYNEQFF
once | TRBD2 | TRBJ2-7 | TRBV11-2 | 14 | TGTGCCAGCACCTATAGCGGGAGCTCCTACGAGCAGTACTTC | CASTYSGSSYEQYF
once | - | TRBJ2-3 | TRBV9 | 14 | TGTGCCAGCACCGTCGCTTTAGGGGGAGATACGCAGTATTTT | CASTVALGGDTQYF
- | TRBD1 | TRBJ1-3 | TRBV5-1 | 14 | TGCGCCAGCAGCCGAGGACAGGGAGAAAACACCATATATTTT | CASSRGQGENTIYF
- | TRBD2 | TRBJ2-1 | TRBV13 | 16 | TGTGCCAGCAGCGCCACCGGGACTAGCGGAGACAATGAGCAGTTCTTC | CASSATGTSGDNEQFF
few | - | TRBJ1-2 | TRBV29-1 | 14 | TGCAGCGTTGAAGCAGGGGTGAGTCGCTATGGCTACACCTTC | CSVEAGVSRYGYTF
once | TRBD2 | TRBJ2-5 | TRBV27 | 15 | TGTGCCAGCAGTACCCTAGCGGGAGGTGGAGAGACCCAGTACTTC | CASSTLAGGGETQYF
- | - | TRBJ1-2 | TRBV27 | 15 | TGTGCCAGCAGTTGGAGCGGGGGGCTATCCTATGGCTACACCTTC | CASSWSGGLSYGYTF
- | - | TRBJ2-1 | TRBV6-4 | 13 | TGTGCCAGCAGTGTCTCAGGGGTTAACGAGCAGTTCTTC | CASSVSGVNEQFF
- | - | TRBJ1-1 | TRBV4-3 | 14 | TGCGCCAGCAGCCAAGAAGCAAGGGGCACTGAAGCTTTCTTT | CASSQEARGTEAFF
- | - | TRBJ2-5 | TRBV28 | 11 | TGTGCCAGCAGCGGTAAAGAGACCCAGTACTTC | CASSGKETQYF
- | - | TRBJ2-1 | TRBV5-4 | 15 | TGTGCCAGCAGCTTGGACGTGAGCTCCTACAATGAGCAGTTCTTC | CASSLDVSSYNEQFF
- | TRBD2 | TRBJ2-1 | TRBV27 | 15 | TGTGCCAGCAGGTACAGCGGGAGTTACTACAATGAGCAGTTCTTC | CASRYSGSYYNEQFF
- | - | TRBJ1-2 | TRBV19 | 12 | TGTGCCAGTATGGGGGACACCTATGGCTACACCTTC | CASMGDTYGYTF
- | TRBD2 | TRBJ2-2 | TRBV6-4 | 18 | TGTGCCAGCAGTGATCCGGGACTAGGAGCGGAGGGCACCGGGGAGCTGTTTTTT | CASSDPGLGAEGTGELFF
- | - | TRBJ2-6 | TRBV7-2 | 17 | TGTGCCAGCAGCTTTAGACGGGAATTCTCTGGGGCCAACGTCCTGACTTTC | CASSFRREFSGANVLTF
- | - | TRBJ1-2 | TRBV7-6 | 14 | TGTGCCAGCAGCCCAGGGCCCTTAAACTATGGCTACACCTTC | CASSPGPLNYGYTF
- | - | TRBJ2-7 | TRBV4-2 | 17 | TGTGCCAGCAGCCAAGGGGACGACCGGGACTGGGTGTACGAGCAGTACTTC | CASSQGDDRDWVYEQYF
- | - | TRBJ2-2 | TRBV28 | 14 | TGTGCCAGCACCTCGAGGCCGAACACCGGGGAGCTGTTTTTT | CASTSRPNTGELFF
- | - | TRBJ1-2 | TRBV6-1 | 13 | TGTGCCAGCAGTGAAGTGGACAGCCGAGGCTACACCTTC | CASSEVDSRGYTF
- | TRBD1 | TRBJ2-7 | TRBV30 | 13 | TGTGCCTGGGGGACAGGGGGTTCCTACGAGCAGTACTTC | CAWGTGGSYEQYF
- | - | TRBJ2-2 | TRBV7-3 | 15 | TGTGCCAGCAGCTCCGGGACACCGAACACCGGGGAGCTGTTTTTT | CASSSGTPNTGELFF
few | TRBD2 | TRBJ2-5 | TRBV6-1 | 19 | TGTGCCAGCAGTGAAGCCGTCCCGGGACTAGCGGGAGGCTTGGAGACCCAGTACTTC | CASSEAVPGLAGGLETQYF
few | - | TRBJ2-7 | TRBV18 | 13 | TGTGCCAGCTCACCAACGAGGGACTACGAGCAGTACTTC | CASSPTRDYEQYF
- | - | TRBJ2-7 | TRBV28 | 13 | TGTGCCACGGTCGTGAGGGAACCCTACGAGCAGTACTTC | CATVVREPYEQYF
few | TRBD1 | TRBJ2-7 | TRBV28 | 12 | TGTGCCAGCAGTTCCCCACAGGGGGGGCAGTACTTC | CASSSPQGGQYF
- | - | TRBJ2-5 | TRBV6-1 | 13 | TGTGCCAGCAGACCTTCGGGGGTAGAGACCCAGTACTTC | CASRPSGVETQYF
- | - | TRBJ1-1 | TRBV7-2 | 16 | TGTGCCAGCAGCTCGCCCGGTCAGGGACTCAACACTGAAGCTTTCTTT | CASSSPGQGLNTEAFF
- | TRBD1 | TRBJ1-2 | TRBV25-1 | 15 | TGTGCCAGCAGTGAATTTGGGACAGGGTACTATGGCTACACCTTC | CASSEFGTGYYGYTF
- | TRBD1 | TRBJ2-5 | TRBV5-1 | 15 | TGCGCCAGCAGCTTGGTTGTTGGACAGGGCGCGACCCAGTACTTC | CASSLVVGQGATQYF
- | - | TRBJ1-2 | TRBV7-2 | 15 | TGTGCCAGCAGCTTAGAGCGTTCAGGGGTCTATGGCTACACCTTC | CASSLERSGVYGYTF
- | TRBD1 | TRBJ2-7 | TRBV5-8 | 14 | TGTGCCAGCAGCCGAGGGACAGGGTGGAACGAGCAGTACTTC | CASSRGTGWNEQYF
- | - | TRBJ2-7 | TRBV28 | 15 | TGTGCCAGCAGTTCCTGGGACGGCCCGGGGGACGAGCAGTACTTC | CASSSWDGPGDEQYF
- | - | TRBJ1-4 | TRBV29-1 | 18 | TGCAGCGTTCTGTGGTATCCCCGGTGGAGGTCAACTAATGAAAAACTGTTTTTT | CSVLWYPRWRSTNEKLFF
- | TRBD2 | TRBJ2-7 | TRBV7-9 | 14 | TGTGCCAGCAGCTCCGACGGGAGGTTCCCCGAGCAGTACTTC | CASSSDGRFPEQYF
- | TRBD2 | TRBJ2-1 | TRBV6-5 | 15 | TGTGCCAGCAGCCGTGGGGGAGGGAGGGGAAATGAGCAGTTCTTC | CASSRGGGRGNEQFF
- | - | TRBJ1-1 | TRBV9 | 14 | TGTGCCAGCAGCACAGACGGGGGTGTAGGTGAAGCTTTCTTT | CASSTDGGVGEAFF
- | TRBD2 | TRBJ2-7 | TRBV5-4 | 15 | TGTGCCAGCAGCTCGAATGGACTAGCGGTCTACGAGCAGTACTTC | CASSSNGLAVYEQYF
- | TRBD1 | TRBJ1-4 | TRBV28 | 14 | TGTGCCAGCAGTCTAGACAGGGGTGACGAAAAACTGTTTTTT | CASSLDRGDEKLFF
- | TRBD2 | TRBJ2-3 | TRBV7-2 | 15 | TGTGCCATCCGGGGGGGGGAGCGGAGCACAGATACGCAGTATTTT | CAIRGGERSTDTQYF
- | TRBD1 | TRBJ1-2 | TRBV10-3 | 13 | TGTGCCATCAGTGGGGACAGGGTCTATGGCTACACCTTC | CAISGDRVYGYTF
once | TRBD2 | TRBJ2-2 | TRBV18 | 17 | TGTGCCAGCTCACCCCCGGGACTAGCGGGTCTCACCGGGGAGCTGTTTTTT | CASSPPGLAGLTGELFF
- | TRBD2 | TRBJ2-1 | TRBV6-4 | 16 | TGTGCCAGCAGTGACTCGTGGACTAGCGGGAGTGATGAGCAGTTCTTC | CASSDSWTSGSDEQFF
- | - | TRBJ2-7 | TRBV5-1 | 13 | TGCGCCAGCAGCCCCAGGTTGGTCGACGAGCAGTACTTC | CASSPRLVDEQYF
- | TRBD2 | TRBJ2-3 | TRBV7-8 | 15 | TGTGCCAGCAGCTTAGCTAGCGGGAGGACAGATACGCAGTATTTT | CASSLASGRTDTQYF
- | - | TRBJ2-1 | TRBV7-2 | 15 | TGTGCCAGCAGCTTAGCGGTGGCAGCCTACAATGAGCAGTTCTTC | CASSLAVAAYNEQFF